The rows below give T cell receptor beta chains drawn from one sample of a study of cytotoxic CD8 clonotypes in ibrutinib-treated CLL. Libraries were prepared by immunoSEQ multiplex PCR; TCRdb keeps only in-frame clonotypes and omits some of them. This table has 140,000 to 150,000 clones, about 76% appearing once. The sample was PBMCs, taken after 24 months of ibrutinib treatment. The receptor source for this set is a human donor with chronic lymphocytic leukemia. Both conserved end residues are part of each CDR3. The D gene is left open where the match is weak. Size values are once, few and many counts, or a class for expanded clones, and some rows have none.

d_call	v_call	clone_size	j_call	cdr3_aa	cdr3_nt
TRBD1	TRBV10-1	-	TRBJ2-2	CASRYRGPNTGELFF	TGCGCCAGCAGATACAGGGGGCCCAACACCGGGGAGCTGTTTTTT
-	TRBV16	-	TRBJ2-6	CASSRQYSGANVLTF	TGTGCCAGCAGCCGACAATACTCTGGGGCCAACGTCCTGACTTTC
-	TRBV10-3	-	TRBJ2-1	CAISEGQGNEQFF	TGTGCCATCAGTGAGGGGCAGGGCAATGAGCAGTTCTTC
TRBD1	TRBV5-6	-	TRBJ1-4	CASSYRGTDEKLFF	TGTGCCAGCAGCTACCGAGGGACAGACGAAAAACTGTTTTTT
TRBD1	TRBV9	-	TRBJ2-5	CASSVAPRQGETQYF	TGTGCCAGCAGCGTAGCTCCCCGACAGGGTGAGACCCAGTACTTC
-	TRBV6-5	-	TRBJ1-1	CASSLRRRTEAFF	TGTGCCAGCAGTCTCCGCCGGAGGACTGAAGCTTTCTTT
-	TRBV5-1	-	TRBJ1-2	CASSLDRDSGYTF	TGCGCCAGCAGCTTGGACAGGGATAGCGGCTACACCTTC
TRBD2	TRBV18	-	TRBJ2-3	CASSPQTSGGTDTQYF	TGTGCCAGCTCACCCCAAACTAGCGGTGGCACAGATACGCAGTATTTT
-	TRBV30	-	TRBJ2-3	CAWAFSTDTQYF	TGTGCCTGGGCCTTTAGCACAGATACGCAGTATTTT
-	TRBV6-1	-	TRBJ1-2	CASSLNYGYTF	TGTGCCAGCAGTCTAAACTATGGCTACACCTTC
-	TRBV20-1	-	TRBJ2-1	CSARGAREQFF	TGCAGTGCTAGAGGGGCTCGGGAGCAGTTCTTC
-	TRBV4-2	-	TRBJ2-5	CASSPGLETQYF	TGTGCCAGCAGCCCCGGCCTCGAGACCCAGTACTTC
-	TRBV2	-	TRBJ1-4	CASSEAGATTNEKLFF	TGTGCCAGCAGTGAGGCCGGGGCCACAACTAATGAAAAACTGTTTTTT
TRBD2	TRBV5-1	-	TRBJ2-2	CASSTGLAGSAGELFF	TGCGCCAGCAGCACGGGACTAGCGGGATCGGCCGGGGAGCTGTTTTTT
-	TRBV5-6	-	TRBJ1-3	CASRRRGGAGNTIYF	TGTGCCAGCCGCCGCCGGGGGGGCGCTGGAAACACCATATATTTT
-	TRBV6-5	-	TRBJ1-2	CAAYRDPRYGYTF	TGTGCCGCATACCGGGACCCAAGATATGGCTACACCTTC
-	TRBV6-6	once	TRBJ2-7	CASSPRPQSYEQYF	TGTGCCAGCAGTCCCCGACCTCAGAGCTACGAGCAGTACTTC
TRBD1	TRBV6-6	once	TRBJ1-3	CASRKGQGAHTIYF	TGTGCCAGCAGGAAGGGACAGGGAGCCCACACCATATATTTT
-	TRBV5-1	-	TRBJ2-7	CASSTLASRGGEQYF	TGCGCCAGCAGCACCCTGGCCTCAAGGGGGGGCGAGCAGTACTTC
-	TRBV6-1	-	TRBJ1-5	CASSEGSGKPQHF	TGTGCCAGCAGTGAGGGATCTGGTAAGCCCCAGCATTTT
-	TRBV5-4	-	TRBJ2-2	CATPRENTGELFF	TGTGCCACCCCACGGGAAAACACCGGGGAGCTGTTTTTT
-	TRBV6-5	-	TRBJ1-2	CANSRPGRTPGYTF	TGTGCCAACAGCCGACCGGGGAGGACCCCTGGCTACACCTTC
-	TRBV7-2	-	TRBJ1-1	CASTWGPMNTEAFF	TGTGCCAGCACGTGGGGCCCAATGAACACTGAAGCTTTCTTT
-	TRBV10-2	-	TRBJ2-5	CASTGDSETQYF	TGCGCCAGCACTGGGGACTCGGAGACCCAGTACTTC
-	TRBV13	-	TRBJ2-5	CASSLIVAGMETQYF	TGTGCCAGCAGCTTAATCGTAGCAGGGATGGAGACCCAGTACTTC
-	TRBV28	-	TRBJ1-6	CASSWVGHNSPLHF	TGTGCCAGCAGTTGGGTAGGGCATAATTCACCCCTCCACTTT
-	TRBV5-5	-	TRBJ1-1	CASSLWGNTEAFF	TGTGCCAGCAGCTTGTGGGGAAACACTGAAGCTTTCTTT
-	TRBV7-9	-	TRBJ1-3	CASTHQVSGNTIYF	TGTGCCAGCACCCACCAGGTCTCTGGAAACACCATATATTTT
-	TRBV7-3	-	TRBJ1-3	CASSSRGPGNTIYF	TGTGCCAGCAGCTCCAGGGGACCTGGAAACACCATATATTTT
TRBD2	TRBV4-1	-	TRBJ2-3	CASSYTGGSTDTQYF	TGCGCCAGCAGCTATACGGGGGGGAGCACAGATACGCAGTATTTT
-	TRBV28	few	TRBJ2-1	CASSLGDEQFF	TGTGCCAGCAGCCTGGGCGATGAGCAGTTCTTC
-	TRBV4-2	-	TRBJ1-6	CASSQGQFNSPLHF	TGTGCCAGCAGCCAAGGACAGTTTAATTCACCCCTCCACTTT
-	TRBV6-1	-	TRBJ2-7	CASSEGRLYEQYF	TGTGCCAGCAGTGAAGGACGGCTCTACGAGCAGTACTTC
TRBD2	TRBV7-6	-	TRBJ2-1	CASSPGTSGGVYNEQFF	TGTGCCAGCAGCCCGGGGACTAGCGGGGGGGTATACAATGAGCAGTTCTTC
-	TRBV10-3	-	TRBJ2-7	CAISEQGDEQYF	TGTGCCATCAGTGAACAGGGAGACGAGCAGTACTTC
TRBD1	TRBV7-9	-	TRBJ2-3	CASSVSGTGTDTQYF	TGTGCCAGCAGCGTATCCGGGACAGGCACAGATACGCAGTATTTT
TRBD1	TRBV9	-	TRBJ2-3	CASSPGQASTDTQYF	TGTGCCAGCAGCCCGGGACAGGCTAGCACAGATACGCAGTATTTT
TRBD2	TRBV7-6	-	TRBJ2-7	CASSPVGSGGSSYEQYF	TGTGCCAGCAGCCCTGTAGGGAGCGGGGGTAGCTCCTACGAGCAGTACTTC
TRBD1	TRBV27	-	TRBJ2-7	CASSPDRGGEQYF	TGTGCCAGCAGTCCAGACAGGGGAGGCGAGCAGTACTTC
TRBD2	TRBV28	-	TRBJ2-1	CASSPQGLSEDNEQFF	TGTGCCAGCAGTCCCCAGGGACTAAGCGAAGACAATGAGCAGTTCTTC
TRBD1	TRBV9	-	TRBJ2-3	CASSVARGRPTDTQYF	TGTGCCAGCAGCGTAGCGAGGGGGCGCCCCACAGATACGCAGTATTTT